Listed here are 9 T cell receptor beta chains from one sample, sequenced in a study of CD8 T cells in ankylosing spondylitis. TCRdb recomputed calls from the 5' RACE reads with MiXCR, one row per CDR3 protein. The table shows about 170,000 distinct CDR3 sequences, with around 18% occurring only once. The material sequenced was blood, either unsorted or a sorted T cell fraction (not recorded which). Receptor source: a male donor with ankylosing spondylitis or in good health (not recorded which).

The V gene is TRBV5-4, the J gene TRBJ2-1, with TRBD2 matching over 10 bases. This CDR3 spans 15 amino acids. Germline V lookup: CDR1 SGHNT, CDR2 YYREEE (reference sequence). Germline trimming cut 0 bases from V and 8 bases from J; bases unmatched to any gene: 5. CDR3 loop: CASSLGLAGVDEQFF. The CDR3 DNA is TGTGCCAGCAGCTTGGGGCTAGCGGGAGTCGATGAGCAGTTCTTC.

This clonotype was observed at least ten times. The chain employs TRBV5-1 and TRBJ2-1; 9 bases are a match to TRBD2. The ends lost 5 bases at V and 7 bases at J; junction bases unmatched: 7. This CDR3 has 14 amino acids. CDR1 and CDR2 from the germline V gene are SGHRS and YFSETQ. The CDR3 bases are TGCGCCAGCAGAGGTGTAGCGGGGGCAAATGAGCAGTTCTTC. Translation: CASRGVAGANEQFF.

The chain links TRBV5-1 to TRBJ1-1; a weak D match, TRBD1 (6 bases). The V gene's germline CDR1 is SGHRS and CDR2 YFSETQ. The CDR3 contains 15 residues. Trimming removed 2 bases from V and 1 base from J, with 12 bases in between. DNA of the CDR3: TGCGCCAGCAGCTTCACAACAGGGACGAACACTGAAGCTTTCTTT. Its protein product is CASSFTTGTNTEAFF. Complete variable domain (other parts from reference TRBV5-1 and TRBJ1-1): KAGVTQTPRYLIKTRGQQVTLSCSPISGHRSVSWYQQTPGQGLQFLFEYFSETQRNKGNFPGRFSGRQFSNSRSEMNVSTLELGDSALYLCASSFTTGTNTEAFFGQGTRLTVV.

The sample holds many counts of this clonotype. This chain links TRBV20-1 with TRBJ2-2; D tentatively reads TRBD1 or TRBD2 (5 bases each). The ends were cut back, 5 bases at V and 5 bases at J, with 21 bases in the middle. Germline V gives CDR1 DFQATT, CDR2 SNEGSKA (reference sequence). This CDR3 comprises 16 residues. The CDR3 DNA reads as TGCAGTGCTCCCTCGACCACGGGACGCTCGACCGGGGAGCTGTTTTTT. Translating gives CSAPSTTGRSTGELFF.

This clonotype has ten or more counts. The chain employs TRBV20-1 and TRBJ1-1; 9 bases are shared with TRBD1. The germline CDR1 and CDR2 sequences are DFQATT and SNEGSKA (reference sequence). After removal of 2 bases from V and 2 bases from J, the junction contained 9 bases not matched to a gene. This CDR3 is 16 amino acids long. CDR3 loop: CSARPPWTGANTEAFF. The CDR3 nucleotides are TGCAGTGCTAGACCCCCCTGGACAGGGGCAAACACTGAAGCTTTCTTT.

The V gene is TRBV15, the J gene TRBJ1-1; D remains ambiguous. V gave up 5 bases and J gave up 3 bases, with 10 bases separating them. Germline-derived CDR1 and CDR2 are LNHNV and YYDKDF (reference sequence). The CDR3 runs 13 residues. The CDR3 nucleotides read TGTGCCACCAGCCCGCAGCCCGACACTGAAGCTTTCTTT. Protein product: CATSPQPDTEAFF.

This clonotype has ten or more counts. The V and J genes are TRBV29-1 and TRBJ2-3, with D perhaps TRBD1 (6 bases). The CDR3 is 13 amino acids. Trimming took off 4 bases at V and 4 bases at J, with 12 bases between the two ends. Germline CDR1 is SQVTM and CDR2 is ANQGSEA. CDR3 in DNA: TGCAGCGTTGTCCCCAGGGGAGCAGATACGCAGTATTTT. This sequence encodes CSVVPRGADTQYF.

This clonotype came up many times. This chain connects TRBV29-1 to TRBJ1-5; no clear D gene. Germline loops: CDR1 SQVTM, CDR2 ANQGSEA. The CDR3 has 19 amino acids. Trimming removed 8 bases from V and 0 bases from J, with 29 bases in between. CDR3 region: CSQEPLEPSQIYSNQPQHF. The CDR3 DNA is TGCAGCCAAGAACCCCTGGAGCCGAGTCAGATCTATAGCAATCAGCCCCAGCATTTT. The full variable domain, with the rest looked up from reference TRBV29-1 and TRBJ1-5, is SAVISQKPSRDICQRGTSLTIQCQVDSQVTMMFWYRQQPGQSLTLIATANQGSEATYESGFVIDKFPISRPNLTFSTLTVSNMSPEDSSIYLCSQEPLEPSQIYSNQPQHFGDGTRLSIL.

This clonotype was counted at least ten times. The chain links TRBV20-1 to TRBJ1-2; 7 bases line up with TRBD1. J lost 1 base, V lost 5 bases, and 4 bases had no gene match. Germline values: CDR1 DFQATT, CDR2 SNEGSKA (reference sequence). The CDR3 extends over 13 amino acids. The CDR3 DNA sequence: TGCAGTGCTGGGGGGGACAGTAACTATGGCTACACCTTC. It is translated as CSAGGDSNYGYTF.